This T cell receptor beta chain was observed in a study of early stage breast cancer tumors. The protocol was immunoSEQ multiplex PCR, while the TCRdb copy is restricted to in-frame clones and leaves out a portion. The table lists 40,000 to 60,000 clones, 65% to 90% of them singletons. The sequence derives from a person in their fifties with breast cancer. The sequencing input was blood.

CDR3 region: CASSGGQGRIGYTF. The CDR3 nucleotides are TGTGCCAGCAGTGGGGGACAGGGGAGGATTGGCTACACCTTC. This chain connects TRBV27 to TRBJ1-2; 10 positions match TRBD1. In germline, CDR1 is MNHEY, CDR2 SMNVEV (reference sequence). The CDR3 length is 14 residues. The trim removed 5 bases at V and 7 bases at J, leaving 7 bases unmatched.